This section outlines one TCR beta chain sequence together with its context. Antigen: not known. This entry is derived from a study of a mutant IDH1 vaccine in newly diagnosed glioma. Overall study: During weeks 1, 3, 5, 7, 11, 15, 19 and 23, patients received eight vaccinations. Patients arrived already treated with radiotherapy, temozolomide, or both, most having had both. Notes on the study in general: Apparently unrelated to pseudoprogression were changes in the top peripheral T cell clonotypes.

The time point here: week 11, during vaccination. Every vaccination contained 300 ug of the mutant IDH1 20-mer peptide and was paired with topical imiquimod. Donors harbored newly found WHO grade 3 or 4 IDH1-mutant, ATRX-lost astrocytomas. This table comes from immunoSEQ multiplex PCR, and its TCRdb copy is limited to in-frame clones, with some not included. In the table there are some 60,000 clones, roughly 80% of which are singletons. The CDR3 is made up of 12 amino acids. CDR1 is SGHRS, CDR2 YFSETQ, per germline. V shed 0 bases and J shed 6 bases, with 4 bases lying between them. V and J are TRBV5-1 and TRBJ2-1; D not certain. The sequence was collected from a man aged 25 to 40 with glioma. The source material was PBMCs, sampled from a glioma patient whose treatment included an IDH1 peptide vaccine. The CDR3 DNA follows: TGCGCCAGCAGCTTGGCCTTCAATGAGCAGTTCTTC. Translated: CASSLAFNEQFF.